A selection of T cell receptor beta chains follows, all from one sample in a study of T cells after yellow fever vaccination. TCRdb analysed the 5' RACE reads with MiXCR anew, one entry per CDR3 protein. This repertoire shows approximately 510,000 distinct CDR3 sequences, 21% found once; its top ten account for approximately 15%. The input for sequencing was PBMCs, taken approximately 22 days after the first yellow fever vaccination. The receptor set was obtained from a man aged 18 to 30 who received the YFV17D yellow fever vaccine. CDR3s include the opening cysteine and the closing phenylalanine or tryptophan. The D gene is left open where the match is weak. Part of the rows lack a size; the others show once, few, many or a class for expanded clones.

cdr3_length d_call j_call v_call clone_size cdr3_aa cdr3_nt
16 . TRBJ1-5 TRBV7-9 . CASSSTGTWDNQPQHF TGTGCCAGCAGCTCAACCGGGACATGGGACAATCAGCCCCAGCATTTT
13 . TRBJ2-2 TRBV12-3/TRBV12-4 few CASSFYRAGELFF TGTGCCAGCAGTTTTTATCGGGCCGGGGAGCTGTTTTTT
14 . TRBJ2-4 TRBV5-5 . CASSLPLAKNIQYF TGTGCCAGCTCCCTTCCTCTCGCCAAAAACATTCAGTACTTC
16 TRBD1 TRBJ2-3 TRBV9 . CASSHRGDRGLDTQYF TGTGCCAGCAGCCATCGGGGGGACAGGGGGCTGGATACGCAGTATTTT
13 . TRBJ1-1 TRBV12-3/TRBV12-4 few CASSYYPGTEAFF TGTGCCAGCAGTTACTACCCGGGCACTGAAGCTTTCTTT
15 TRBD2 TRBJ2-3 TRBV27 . CASSLTSGNTDTQYF TGTGCCAGCAGTTTAACTAGCGGGAACACAGATACGCAGTATTTT
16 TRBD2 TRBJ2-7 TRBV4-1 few CASSQEGTSGVYEQYF TGCGCCAGCAGCCAAGAGGGGACTAGCGGGGTCTACGAGCAGTACTTC
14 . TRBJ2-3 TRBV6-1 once CASTPPRRGSPQYF TGTGCCAGCACCCCCCCACGCCGAGGGTCCCCGCAGTATTTT
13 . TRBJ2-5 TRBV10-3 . CAISEGFMETQYF TGTGCCATCAGTGAGGGGTTTATGGAGACCCAGTACTTC
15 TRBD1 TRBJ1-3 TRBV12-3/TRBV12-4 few CASSLAGGTANTIYF TGTGCCAGCAGTTTAGCGGGCGGGACAGCAAACACCATATATTTT
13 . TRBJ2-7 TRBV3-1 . CASSPLHSYEQYF TGTGCCAGCAGCCCCCTCCACTCCTACGAGCAGTACTTC
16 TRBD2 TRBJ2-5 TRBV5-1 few CASSLAPRTSGETQYF TGCGCCAGCAGCCTTGCCCCCAGGACTAGCGGGGAGACCCAGTACTTC
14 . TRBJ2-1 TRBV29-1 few CSVENRVVHNEQFF TGCAGCGTTGAAAACAGGGTTGTCCACAATGAGCAGTTCTTC
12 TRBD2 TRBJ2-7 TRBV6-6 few CATGTSGYEQYF TGTGCCACCGGGACTAGCGGTTACGAGCAGTACTTC
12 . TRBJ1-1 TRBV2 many CASRTSGTEAFF TGTGCCAGCAGGACCTCGGGAACTGAAGCTTTCTTT
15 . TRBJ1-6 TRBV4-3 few CASSQDQGWNSPLHF TGCGCCAGCAGCCAAGATCAGGGGTGGAATTCACCCCTCCACTTT
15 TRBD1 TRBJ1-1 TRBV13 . CASSYEDRDNTEAFF TGTGCCAGCAGCTACGAGGACAGGGACAACACTGAAGCTTTCTTT
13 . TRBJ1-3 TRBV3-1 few CASRGGPGNTIYF TGTGCCAGCCGAGGTGGTCCTGGAAACACCATATATTTT
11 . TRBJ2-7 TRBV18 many CASSPDYEQYF TGTGCCAGCTCCCCGGACTACGAGCAGTACTTC
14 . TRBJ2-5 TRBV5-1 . CASSLGRNQETQYF TGCGCCAGCAGCTTGGGACGGAATCAAGAGACCCAGTACTTC
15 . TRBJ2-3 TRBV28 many CASRLPQGGTDTQYF TGTGCCAGCAGATTACCCCAGGGTGGCACAGATACGCAGTATTTT
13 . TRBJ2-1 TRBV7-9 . CASSGGTRNEQFF TGTGCCAGCAGCGGTGGGACTCGCAATGAGCAGTTCTTC
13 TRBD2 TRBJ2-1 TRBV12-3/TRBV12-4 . CASGLAGGNEQFF TGTGCCAGCGGGTTAGCGGGGGGCAATGAGCAGTTCTTC
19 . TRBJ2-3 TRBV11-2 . CASSLTRNHSPASTDTQYF TGTGCCAGCAGCTTGACGAGGAACCACTCCCCAGCTAGCACAGATACGCAGTATTTT
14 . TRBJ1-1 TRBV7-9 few CASSVRELGTEAFF TGTGCCAGCAGCGTCAGGGAGTTGGGAACTGAAGCTTTCTTT
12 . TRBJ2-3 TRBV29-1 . CSVEGEPDTQYF TGCAGCGTTGAAGGGGAGCCAGATACGCAGTATTTT
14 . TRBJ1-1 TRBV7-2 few CASSFSAMNTEAFF TGTGCCAGCAGCTTTAGCGCCATGAACACTGAAGCTTTCTTT
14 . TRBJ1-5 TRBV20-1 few CSARSGNGNQPQHF TGCAGTGCTAGATCTGGGAATGGCAATCAGCCCCAGCATTTT
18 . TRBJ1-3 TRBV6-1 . CASRAKRTDYSSGNTIYF TGTGCCAGCAGAGCCAAAAGGACAGACTATTCCTCTGGAAACACCATATATTTT
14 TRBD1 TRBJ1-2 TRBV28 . CASGVGRGYYGYTF TGTGCCAGCGGGGTCGGCAGGGGGTACTATGGCTACACCTTC
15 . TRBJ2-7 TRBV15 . CATSRDQANSYEQYF TGTGCCACCAGCAGAGATCAGGCCAACTCCTACGAGCAGTACTTC
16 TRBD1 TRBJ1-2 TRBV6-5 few CASSYRQGDYNYGYTF TGTGCCAGCAGTTACAGGCAGGGGGATTATAACTATGGCTACACCTTC
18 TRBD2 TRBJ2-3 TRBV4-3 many CASSRGTSGVLSTDTQYF TGCGCCAGCAGCCGAGGGACTAGCGGGGTACTTAGCACAGATACGCAGTATTTT